These 29 T cell receptor beta chains were all obtained from the same sample, sequenced in a study of vaccination and CD4 T cells after COVID-19. The Oncomine TCR Beta short-read assay was applied to DNA of cultured CD4+ T cells. TCRdb passed the PCR reads through MiXCR, listing each CDR3 protein once. The table has over 15,000 distinct CDR3 sequences, 35% seen once; the top ten hold roughly 15%. Antigens for these TCRs are unknown. Treatment here: roughly 11-day PBMC culture with coronavirus spike peptide pools or control peptides (ViraFEST assay). What was sequenced was cultured CD4+ T cells from blood. Source of these receptors: a human donor with COVID-19.

This clonotype has just a few counts. V and J are TRBV5-4 and TRBJ1-2; a weak D match, TRBD1 (5 bases). The V gene lost 6 bases and the J gene lost 4 bases, with 16 bases spanning the gap. The CDR3 sequence is 14 residues long. CDR1 SGHNT and CDR2 YYREEE come from the germline V gene (reference sequence). The CDR3 here is CASTRTGGGYGYTF. CDR3 nucleotides: TGTGCCAGCACCCGAACGGGGGGGGGCTATGGCTACACCTTC.

There are a few counts of this clonotype. The chain couples TRBV7-8 to TRBJ1-4; 7 nucleotides line up with TRBD1. V dropped 3 bases and J dropped 7; count of bases not matched to a gene: 5. The germline gives CDR1 SGHVS, CDR2 FQNEAQ. This CDR3 has 14 amino acids. The CDR3 protein is CASSLQAGGEKLFF. In nucleotides, the CDR3 is TGTGCCAGCAGCTTGCAGGCAGGGGGTGAAAAACTGTTTTTT.

For this clonotype: Mismatch with germline at one junction end may stem from a read error. The chain is built from TRBV7-2 and TRBJ2-2; no clear D. This CDR3 region has 12 residues. Germline V CDR1 and CDR2: SGHTA, FQGNSA. CDR3 nucleotide sequence: TGTGCCAGCGGCTTTAAGACCGGGGAGCTGTTTTTT. Its translation is CASGFKTGELFF.

Turning to this clonotype: The junction and the germline gene differ at one end; a read error may be behind it. CDR3 amino acids: CDSSEQGAHTEAFF. Written as DNA, the CDR3 is TGTGACAGCAGTGAACAGGGGGCACACACTGAAGCTTTCTTT. The chain joins TRBV6-4 to TRBJ1-1; TRBD1 agrees at 9 bases. The CDR3 sequence is 14 residues long. Germline V CDR1 and CDR2: MRHNA, SNTAGT.

The V gene is TRBV20-1, the J gene TRBJ1-5; 9 bases fit TRBD1. Germline CDR1 DFQATT, CDR2 SNEGSKA (reference sequence). The CDR3 sequence is 17 residues long. Losses at the gene ends were 0 bases for V and 2 bases for J; bases not matched to a gene: 8. Here the CDR3 DNA reads TGCAGTGCTAGAGATGGGGGACAGGGCAGTGGCAATCAGCCCCAGCATTTT. It encodes CSARDGGQGSGNQPQHF.

This clonotype has only a few counts. This chain uses TRBV24-1 with TRBJ1-6; the match to TRBD1 covers 9 bases. The CDR3 covers 13 residues. After removal of 8 bases from V and 10 bases from J, the junction contained 5 bases not matched to a gene. The germline CDR1 and CDR2 sequences are KGHDR and SFDVKD. The CDR3 here is CATNRGQGSPLHF. For the CDR3, the DNA is TGTGCCACCAATCGGGGACAGGGATCACCCCTCCACTTT.

This clonotype was counted only a few times. The V and J genes are TRBV6-1 and TRBJ1-2, with 10 bases matching TRBD1. Looked up from germline, CDR1 is MNHNS and CDR2 is SASEGT. The CDR3 covers 17 residues. Trimming took 6 bases from V and 4 from J; bases not matched to a gene: 14. The CDR3 protein is CASRPVGQGIGPYGYTF. The CDR3 DNA sequence: TGTGCCAGCAGACCCGTGGGACAGGGGATAGGTCCCTATGGCTACACCTTC.

V usage is TRBV20-1 and J usage is TRBJ1-1; possible D gene TRBD1, 6 bases. Germline loops: CDR1 DFQATT, CDR2 SNEGSKA (reference sequence). Trimming took 1 base from V and 0 from J, leaving 6 bases between them. This CDR3 has 13 amino acids. The CDR3: CSARGTVNTEAFF. The CDR3 nucleotides are TGCAGTGCTAGAGGGACAGTGAACACTGAAGCTTTCTTT.

This clonotype was found a few times. This chain connects TRBV2 to TRBJ2-2; weak D call: TRBD1 (5 bases). V lost 7 bases and J lost 5, with 14 bases in between. The CDR3 is 14 amino acids. From germline, CDR1 is SNHLY and CDR2 FYNNEI. CDR3 amino acids: CASNGQGRTGELFF. CDR3 coding DNA: TGTGCCAGCAATGGGCAGGGTCGGACCGGGGAGCTGTTTTTT.

This clonotype was seen only a few times. V usage is TRBV7-9 and J usage is TRBJ1-6; no definite D call. The germline V and J ends were trimmed by 1 base and 10 bases, with 14 bases remaining between them. The CDR3 contains 15 residues. Germline values: CDR1 SEHNR, CDR2 FQNEAQ (reference sequence). The CDR3 region is CASSLVSQEISPLHF. Here the CDR3 DNA reads TGTGCCAGCAGCTTAGTAAGTCAGGAAATCTCACCCCTCCACTTT.

There are a few counts of this clonotype. The chain combines TRBV6-1 with TRBJ2-7; D perhaps matches TRBD1 (5 bases). V was trimmed by 2 bases and J by 2 bases, leaving 13 bases between them. This CDR3 comprises 15 residues. Germline V gives CDR1 MNHNS, CDR2 SASEGT. The CDR3 DNA is TGTGCCAGCAGTGAAACAGGAACGCTAACCTACGAGCAGTACTTC. Translating gives CASSETGTLTYEQYF.

This chain connects TRBV30 to TRBJ2-6; TRBD1 might be the D (5 bases). The germline V gene has CDR1 GTSNPN and CDR2 SVGIG (reference sequence). V was pared by 5 bases and J by 0 bases, with 8 bases between. The CDR3 consists of 14 residues. The CDR3, as DNA: TGTGCCTGGGACAGAGTCTCTGGGGCCAACGTCCTGACTTTC. The encoded protein is CAWDRVSGANVLTF. The full variable domain, rest sourced from reference TRBV30 and TRBJ2-6, is SQTIHQWPATLVQPVGSPLSLECTVEGTSNPNLYWYRQAAGRGLQLLFYSVGIGQISSEVPQNLSASRPQDRQFILSSKKLLLSDSGFYLCAWDRVSGANVLTFGAGSRLTVL.

This clonotype appeared a few times. The V call is TRBV12-3 or TRBV12-4, the J call TRBJ1-2, with D possibly being TRBD1 (5 bases). CDR3 length: 14 residues. V was cut by 5 bases and J by 0 bases, with 10 bases left in between. The CDR3: CASSPGTSNYGYTF. CDR3 coding DNA: TGTGCCAGCAGTCCCGGGACCTCTAACTATGGCTACACCTTC.

Of note for this clonotype: At one end the junction does not follow the germline gene, possibly because of a read error. J is TRBJ2-1 and V is TRBV2; D tentatively fits TRBD1 or TRBD2 (5 bases each). The CDR3 sequence is 13 residues long. The germline V gene has CDR1 SNHLY and CDR2 FYNNEI. CDR3 nucleotide sequence: TGTGCCAGCATCTCCGGGACGACTGGGATCGGGATCTTC. Translated, it gives CASISGTTGIGIF.

This clonotype showed up just a few times. The chain recombines TRBV12-3 or TRBV12-4 with TRBJ1-4, with a possible D match to TRBD1 (5 bases). There are 15 residues in the CDR3. V lost 5 bases and J 0 bases, leaving 10 bases between the germline ends. The CDR3 sequence is CASSGGDATNEKLFF. The DNA for the CDR3 is TGTGCCAGCAGTGGGGGGGATGCAACTAATGAAAAACTGTTTTTT.

The V call is TRBV6-5, the J call TRBJ1-3, with a tentative D call TRBD1 (5 bases). Between the trimmed V and J ends, which lost 0 bases and 4 bases, there was a span of 13 bases. Germline V gives CDR1 MNHEY, CDR2 SVGAGI. The CDR3 loop spans 16 amino acids. CDR3 bases: TGTGCCAGCAGTTACTCGAATGGGAGGGGCGGAAACACCATATATTTT. Amino acid sequence: CASSYSNGRGGNTIYF.

The genes are TRBV24-1 and TRBJ2-2, with D possibly being TRBD1 (6 bases). CDR3 length equals 15 residues. The germline V gene encodes CDR1 KGHDR and CDR2 SFDVKD. V lost 3 bases to trimming and J lost 3 bases, with 10 bases between them. The CDR3 loop reads CATSDGGQYTGELFF. The DNA of the CDR3 is TGTGCCACCAGTGATGGCGGACAGTACACCGGGGAGCTGTTTTTT.

The sample holds a few counts of this clonotype. V is TRBV4-2 and J is TRBJ1-6; 7 bases agree with TRBD1. Germline CDR1 and CDR2: LGHNA and YNFKEQ. V dropped 4 bases and J dropped 11; count of bases not matched to a gene: 8. The length of the CDR3 is 14 residues. CDR3: CASSRDRVSAPLHF. The CDR3 DNA reads TGTGCCAGCAGCCGAGACAGGGTTTCGGCACCCCTCCACTTT.

The chain recombines TRBV12-3 or TRBV12-4 with TRBJ1-5; D remains unclear. V lost 6 bases and J lost 4, with 16 bases in between. This CDR3 is built from 15 residues. The CDR3 here is CASSLAEQINQPQHF. The CDR3 bases are TGTGCCAGCAGCTTGGCGGAACAGATTAATCAGCCCCAGCATTTT.

This chain connects TRBV2 to TRBJ2-3, with D maybe TRBD2 (6 bases). CDR1 is SNHLY and CDR2 is FYNNEI in the germline V gene. This CDR3 region has 15 residues. Trimming shortened V by 6 bases and J by 2 bases, and 15 bases separated the two germline ends. CDR3 sequence: CASRLAERNTDTQYF. The CDR3 DNA follows: TGTGCCAGCAGACTAGCTGAAAGAAACACAGATACGCAGTATTTT.

There are a few counts of this clonotype. The V and J genes are TRBV20-1 and TRBJ2-5, with 9 bases lining up with TRBD2. The trim removed 6 bases at V and 2 bases at J, leaving 1 base unmatched. Germline assignment: CDR1 DFQATT and CDR2 SNEGSKA (reference sequence). There are 12 residues in the CDR3. In DNA, the CDR3 is TGCAGTGCGGCGGGGGGGCAAGAGACCCAGTACTTC. This sequence encodes CSAAGGQETQYF.

This chain links TRBV7-3 with TRBJ2-1; D may match TRBD1 or TRBD2 (5 bases each). The ends were cut back, 3 bases at V and 10 bases at J, with 13 bases in the middle. The CDR3 is made up of 13 amino acids. Germline V gene lookup returns CDR1 SGHTA and CDR2 FQGTGA. CDR3 bases: TGTGCCAGCAGCTTGGGGACCCAAGAGGAGCAGTTCTTC. Protein sequence: CASSLGTQEEQFF.

The chain combines TRBV28 with TRBJ2-1; TRBD2 agrees at 7 bases. Germline loops: CDR1 MDHEN, CDR2 SYDVKM. This CDR3 is built from 17 residues. Trimming at V came to 5 bases and at J to 0 bases, leaving 10 bases not matched to a gene. This chain's CDR3 is CASSSVWRGSSYNEQFF. The DNA for the CDR3 is TGTGCCAGCAGTAGCGTCTGGCGGGGGAGCTCCTACAATGAGCAGTTCTTC.

By share, this clonotype counts as medium-sized. The V and J genes are TRBV20-1 and TRBJ1-1; 8 nucleotides match TRBD1. Germline CDR1 is DFQATT and CDR2 is SNEGSKA (reference sequence). The CDR3 extends over 14 amino acids. The J segment lost 0 bases and the V segment lost 2 bases, leaving 2 bases of the junction unmatched. In nucleotides, the CDR3 is TGCAGTGCTAGATACAGGGGGATGAACACTGAAGCTTTCTTT. Protein product: CSARYRGMNTEAFF.

Only a few counts were recorded for this clonotype. This rearrangement joins TRBV20-1 to TRBJ1-2; D is possibly TRBD1 (6 bases). Germline CDR1 reads DFQATT; CDR2 reads SNEGSKA (reference sequence). V was trimmed by 3 bases and J by 3 bases, leaving 17 bases between them. This CDR3 spans 15 amino acids. The CDR3 DNA is TGCAGTGCTAGGCGTGCAGGGGAAGGTGACTATGGCTACACCTTC. Translated, it gives CSARRAGEGDYGYTF.

A few counts support this clonotype. V is TRBV7-2 and J is TRBJ2-5; D is undetermined. This CDR3 is built from 12 residues. From germline, CDR1 is SGHTA and CDR2 FQGNSA. Trimming took off 3 bases at V and 5 bases at J, with 7 bases between the two ends. The CDR3 nucleotides are TGTGCCAGCAGCTTCCTTTTCGAGACCCAGTACTTC. Its translation is CASSFLFETQYF.

This clonotype was seen only a few times. The J gene is TRBJ2-1, the V gene TRBV20-1, with D unresolved. Trimming stripped 0 bases from V and 9 bases from J, with 6 bases between. Per germline, CDR1 DFQATT and CDR2 SNEGSKA (reference sequence). This CDR3 has 11 residues. The CDR3 sequence: CSARDKPEQFF. In DNA form, the CDR3 reads TGCAGTGCTAGAGATAAACCTGAGCAGTTCTTC.

This clonotype appeared a few times. The chain combines TRBV9 with TRBJ1-2; D is unclear. V lost 0 bases to trimming and J lost 5 bases, with 8 bases between them. The CDR3 is made up of 13 amino acids. The germline V gene has CDR1 SGDLS and CDR2 YYNGEE. The CDR3 sequence is CASSVGQEYGYTF. The CDR3 region has the DNA TGTGCCAGCAGCGTAGGTCAGGAATATGGCTACACCTTC.

The chain is built from TRBV20-1 and TRBJ1-2; D gene ambiguous. V gave up 0 bases and J gave up 2 bases, with 10 bases separating them. CDR3 length: 14 amino acids. Germline loops: CDR1 DFQATT, CDR2 SNEGSKA (reference sequence). The CDR3 nucleotides read TGCAGTGCTAGAGATTTAGGGAGGAACTATGGCTACACCTTC. Its protein is CSARDLGRNYGYTF.